This TCR beta chain was observed in a study of response to subunit inactivated influenza vaccine. Findings of the study overall: With each seasonal influenza vaccination, the authors suggested, few new T cells are recruited.

This clonotype has only a few counts. The antigen is not known. TCRdb passed the RT-PCR reads through MiXCR, listing each CDR3 protein once. The sample holds about 500,000 distinct CDR3 sequences, 15% to 20% seen once. The CDR3 has 14 residues. CDR1 and CDR2 from the germline V gene are SQVTM and ANQGSEA. The germline V and J ends were trimmed by 2 bases and 4 bases, with 13 bases remaining between them. The chain uses TRBV29-1 and TRBJ2-3, with D hard to call. The starting material was CD4+ T cells sorted from PBMCs, obtained around 25 months after vaccination. The source is a man aged 50-75 years who received an inactivated influenza vaccine. The CDR3 is CSVELGPWADTQYF. DNA for the CDR3: TGCAGCGTTGAATTGGGCCCTTGGGCAGATACGCAGTATTTT.